This T cell receptor beta chain was identified in a study of graft-versus-host responses after intestinal transplantation (TCRdb year 2021). Describing the broader study: The transplants that recipients got were multivisceral, liver-intestinal, or isolated intestinal. Every recipient was given anti-thymocyte globulin induction, followed by around three years of maintenance tacrolimus and steroids. Graft-versus-host and host-versus-graft alloreactive T cell clones were tracked in the graft, circulation and bone marrow after intestinal transplantation using bulk TCR-beta CDR3 sequencing. Alloreactive clones were identified by sequencing pre-transplant mixed lymphocyte reaction products and comparing them with unstimulated pre-transplant donor and recipient T cells. Of the 20 to 25 intestinal transplant recipients enrolled in the cohort, one of whom was a retransplant, a few patients without pretransplant specimens were excluded. A peak of at least 4% donor T cells among recipient peripheral blood mononuclear cells was the definition used for donor T cell macrochimerism. Instead of going to the commercial service, samples from a few later patients were sequenced in-house on an Illumina MiSeq and processed with MiXCR. Paper-wide results and their limitations: In patients with donor T cell macrochimerism, the allografts had high GvH to HvG T cell clonal ratios. Early after transplant, peak levels of circulating GvH clones were found to be associated with declines in HvG clones. The relatively low number and heterogeneity of intestinal transplant patients limited the conclusions. GvH clones were detected in recipient bone marrow, and some appeared earlier in ileal mucosa or blood, consistent with an intestinal mucosal origin.

CDR1 and CDR2 (SGDLS, YYNGEE) derive from the germline V gene. From the cysteine through the phenylalanine, the CDR3 covers 17 amino acids. Kept here is only the CDR3 DNA, which spans 51 bases and is read in frame from base 1. Here V drops 3 bases and J drops 7 bases, and the junction holds 16 bases not matched to any gene. On this clone itself: The clone's antigen remains unknown. Base qualities are not recorded, but no much larger clone differs from it by a single base.

Libraries were constructed by the immunoSEQ multiplex PCR assay. For most patients, genomic DNA was isolated with the Qiagen DNeasy Blood and Tissue Kit and sent frozen to Adaptive Biotechnologies for TCR sequencing. Adaptive Biotechnologies carried out high-throughput TCR-beta CDR3 sequencing of genomic DNA for most patients. On the authors' methods: Adaptive's ImmunoSEQ software was the source of the TCR sequencing data for around 20 patients, while a few other patients were processed with MiXCR and VDJtools. To correct CD4 versus CD8 sorting errors, any sequence found in both subsets at a frequency ratio below 5:1 was removed. CDR3 nucleotide sequences shared between donor and recipient were removed because their origin could not be assigned. At least 2-fold expansion over unstimulated cells and a minimum CFSE-low frequency of 0.002% (template counts) or 0.001% (read counts) were required for clones to be classified as alloreactive. Clones detected in sequenced pre-transplant spleen, lymph node, or MLR CFSE-low populations of the donor or recipient were defined as mappable. The cumulative frequency of alloreactive clones was calculated as a percentage of all sequences, weighted by copy number. The table was pulled from immuneACCESS by TCRdb, which kept in-frame rearrangements only. Such tables lose some clones; where checked, under half of the loss comes from unresolved V genes, and the rest has no known cause. V, J and clone size are those of that table, while D and trimming were read from the DNA. This sample holds about 120,000 clones; about 95% were observed only once. Jointly, the top ten make up around 3.3% of the sample.

The time point tag for this specimen amounts to: cells obtained before transplantation from donor or recipient. CD3+CD4+ and CD3+CD8+ populations were FACS-sorted from unstimulated pre-transplant donor and recipient cells taken from spleen or lymph nodes. The sequence was obtained from a human donor who received an intestinal transplant. The starting material was unstimulated CD8+ T cells sorted from spleen or lymph node cells, obtained before intestinal transplant. The chain uses TRBV9 and TRBJ2-1, with 7 junctional bases fitting TRBD2. The CDR3 region reads CASSENPTGEGINEQFF. In nucleotides, the sequence is TGTGCCAGCAGCGAGAACCCCACGGGGGAGGGAATAAATGAGCAGTTCTTC. With all but the CDR3 taken from the reference TRBV9 and TRBJ2-1 genes, the full variable domain is: DSGVTQTPKHLITATGQRVTLRCSPRSGDLSVYWYQQSLDQGLQFLIQYYNGEERAKGNILERFSAQQFPDLHSELNLSSLELGDSALYFCASSENPTGEGINEQFFGPGTRLTVL.